Shown below are 18 T cell receptor beta chains from a single sample sequenced in a study of cytomegalovirus exposure and HLA in healthy donors. A multiplex PCR was run with 60 Vbeta primers and 13 Jbeta primers. TCRdb's copy holds only in-frame clones and misses some; the assay was immunoSEQ multiplex PCR. The data contain around 180,000 clones, around three quarters of them singletons. Sequencing was done on a sample of PBMCs. The source is a woman aged 40 to 50 in good health and CMV-seronegative.

The chain links TRBV11-2 to TRBJ2-6, with D possibly matching TRBD1 (6 bases). The CDR3 length is 19 residues. From germline, CDR1 is SGHAT and CDR2 FQNNGV. Trimming stripped 6 bases from V and 0 bases from J, with 21 bases between. The CDR3 nucleotides read TGTGCCAGCAGGCACACGCGCACAGGGATCCCCTCTGGGGCCAACGTCCTGACTTTC. This sequence encodes CASRHTRTGIPSGANVLTF.

The chain combines TRBV5-4 with TRBJ2-5; 10 nucleotides agree with TRBD1. This CDR3 spans 16 amino acids. The ends lost 4 bases at V and 4 bases at J; junction bases unmatched: 10. Germline CDR1 and CDR2: SGHNT and YYREEE (reference sequence). CDR3 residues: CASSRTLDRGRETQYF. CDR3 coding DNA: TGTGCCAGCAGCCGTACCCTTGACAGGGGGCGAGAGACCCAGTACTTC.

The chain joins TRBV28 to TRBJ2-7; TRBD1 matches 9 bases. The CDR3 totals 17 residues. The trim removed 3 bases at V and 1 base at J, leaving 10 bases unmatched. The V gene's germline CDR1 is MDHEN and CDR2 SYDVKM. CDR3 in DNA: TGTGCCAGCAGTTTTTCCAGGACAGGGGATCAATCCTACGAGCAGTACTTC. Amino acid sequence: CASSFSRTGDQSYEQYF.

The CDR3 sequence: CASSLVTGLGYNEQFF. CDR3 nucleotides: TGTGCCAGCAGCTTAGTTACGGGACTGGGCTACAATGAGCAGTTCTTC. The V call is TRBV11-2, the J call TRBJ2-1; a possible D gene is TRBD2 (6 bases). The germline V gene has CDR1 SGHAT and CDR2 FQNNGV. The CDR3 has 16 amino acids. With 1 base removed from V and 3 bases from J, the gap between germline ends came to 13 bases.

The chain employs TRBV7-8 and TRBJ1-2; D is undetermined. The CDR3 spans 14 residues. Germline CDR1 reads SGHVS; CDR2 reads FQNEAQ. Trimming removed 4 bases from V and 2 bases from J, with 11 bases in between. The CDR3 loop reads CASSSTSGNYGYTF. The CDR3 nucleotides read TGTGCCAGCAGCTCCACGTCGGGGAACTATGGCTACACCTTC.

Regarding this clone: One end of the junction does not line up with germline, which may come from a read error. This chain joins TRBV7-7 and TRBJ2-3, with 12 nucleotides matching TRBD2. Germline CDR1 is SSHAT and CDR2 is FNYEAQ (reference sequence). CDR3 length: 16 amino acids. Written as DNA, the CDR3 is TGTGCTAGCAGCCATCGACTAGCGGGAGTGGGGGGTACGCAGTATTTT. Translation gives CASSHRLAGVGGTQYF.

This sequence joins TRBV27 and TRBJ2-7, with D perhaps TRBD2 (6 bases). CDR3 length: 13 amino acids. Looked up from germline, CDR1 is MNHEY and CDR2 is SMNVEV (reference sequence). Trimming pared 5 bases from V and 2 bases from J, leaving 10 bases between. This CDR3 is CASSPGLPYEQYF. CDR3 in DNA: TGTGCCAGCAGTCCGGGACTTCCCTACGAGCAGTACTTC.

The V and J genes are TRBV19 and TRBJ2-7, with 11 positions matching TRBD1. V dropped 4 bases and J dropped 5; count of bases not matched to a gene: 7. Germline V gene lookup returns CDR1 LNHDA and CDR2 SQIVND (reference sequence). This CDR3 is 15 amino acids long. The CDR3 sequence is CASSTAGTGGDEQYF. CDR3 in DNA: TGTGCCAGTAGTACGGCCGGGACAGGGGGTGACGAGCAGTACTTC. Complete variable domain (other parts from reference TRBV19 and TRBJ2-7): DGGITQSPKYLFRKEGQNVTLSCEQNLNHDAMYWYRQDPGQGLRLIYYSQIVNDFQKGDIAEGYSVSREKKESFPLTVTSAQKNPTAFYLCASSTAGTGGDEQYFGPGTRLTVT.

The chain joins TRBV7-6 to TRBJ1-1, with D possibly being TRBD1 (6 bases). This CDR3 contains 13 residues. The V and J ends lost 5 bases and 4 bases respectively, with 11 bases between them. Germline CDR1 is SGHVS and CDR2 is FNYEAQ. The CDR3 region has the DNA TGTGCCAGCAGCCAACTGACAGGCACTGAAGCTTTCTTT. Its translation: CASSQLTGTEAFF.

This clone is a singleton in its sample. This sample also contains other DNA sequences that code for the same CDR3. The V and J genes are TRBV10-1 and TRBJ2-3, with TRBD2 as a possible D gene (6 bases). CDR3 size: 14 residues. The germline V gene has CDR1 WNHNN and CDR2 SYGVQD (reference sequence). V was clipped by 7 bases and J by 1 base, with 12 bases between them. CDR3 sequence: CASTPERGTDTQYF. DNA of the CDR3: TGCGCCAGCACTCCGGAGCGGGGCACAGATACGCAGTATTTT.

The chain uses TRBV11-2 and TRBJ1-1; weak D call: TRBD1 (6 bases). The CDR3 sequence is 17 residues long. V lost 4 bases to trimming and J lost 0 bases, with 18 bases between them. Looked up from germline, CDR1 is SGHAT and CDR2 is FQNNGV. For the CDR3, the DNA is TGTGCCAGCAGCTCAGGGAGGGGGGGTCTAATGAACACTGAAGCTTTCTTT. This codes for CASSSGRGGLMNTEAFF.

The J gene is TRBJ1-1, the V gene TRBV19, with TRBD1 identical over 7 bases. CDR1 is LNHDA, CDR2 SQIVND, per germline (reference sequence). This CDR3 is built from 13 residues. J lost 4 bases, V lost 7 bases, and 6 bases had no gene match. CDR3 protein: CASKEGASTEAFF. Here the CDR3 DNA reads TGTGCCAGTAAGGAGGGGGCATCCACTGAAGCTTTCTTT.

The chain employs TRBV7-9 and TRBJ2-7, with 13 positions matching TRBD2. Germline V lookup: CDR1 SEHNR, CDR2 FQNEAQ (reference sequence). Unmatched junction bases numbered 9, after V lost 1 base and J lost 12 bases. The CDR3 is 15 residues long. The chain's CDR3 is CASSLGTSGRPRRYF. In DNA form, the CDR3 reads TGTGCCAGCAGCTTAGGGACTAGCGGGAGACCCCGCAGGTACTTC.

This chain links TRBV5-1 with TRBJ1-6; D ambiguous. CDR3 length equals 12 residues. Germline-derived CDR1 and CDR2 are SGHRS and YFSETQ. V was cut by 4 bases and J by 7 bases, with 6 bases left in between. CDR3: CASSGLNSPLHF. CDR3 sequence (DNA): TGCGCCAGCAGCGGACTGAATTCACCCCTCCACTTT.

This clone was seen more than once but under ten times. The chain combines TRBV29-1 with TRBJ2-7; D not resolved. Trimming took off 0 bases at V and 3 bases at J, with 15 bases between the two ends. CDR3 length: 15 amino acids. The germline V gene has CDR1 SQVTM and CDR2 ANQGSEA. The CDR3 sequence: CSVEDMSRPGYEQYF. In nucleotides, the CDR3 is TGCAGCGTTGAAGATATGAGCCGCCCCGGCTACGAGCAGTACTTC.

The CDR3 DNA sequence: TGTGCCAGCAGCCCAACAGGGACAACTAATGAAAAACTGTTTTTT. This translates into CASSPTGTTNEKLFF. V usage is TRBV7-2 and J usage is TRBJ1-4; tentative D call: TRBD1 (6 bases). This CDR3 comprises 15 residues. V was shortened by 5 bases and J by 0 bases, with 10 bases between the two germline ends. Germline loops: CDR1 SGHTA, CDR2 FQGNSA.

This rearrangement joins TRBV28 to TRBJ1-5; possible D gene TRBD1, 6 bases. Trimming left V 2 bases short and J 6 bases short, with 11 bases between. Germline values: CDR1 MDHEN, CDR2 SYDVKM. CDR3 size: 14 residues. This CDR3 reads CASSLVQGIQPQHF. CDR3 in DNA: TGTGCCAGCAGTTTAGTACAGGGTATTCAGCCCCAGCATTTT.

The J gene is TRBJ2-3, the V gene TRBV29-1; the D gene is possibly TRBD1 (6 bases). Germline V gene lookup returns CDR1 SQVTM and CDR2 ANQGSEA. V was shortened by 5 bases and J by 4 bases, with 22 bases between the two germline ends. The length of the CDR3 is 16 residues. CDR3 loop: CSVSGTLNSLPDTQYF. The CDR3 DNA follows: TGCAGCGTTTCCGGGACATTAAACAGCCTCCCAGATACGCAGTATTTT.